The T cell receptor (beta chain) under discussion was sequenced for a study of spatial heterogeneity in lung cancer. Across the whole study: In tumor regions TCR transcript counts correlated strongly with a matched bulk RNA-seq T cell module score.

Indicated time point: sample taken at primary tumor resection. The input material, whole RNA from tumor, nontumor lung or frozen PBMC, was sequenced unsorted. Study results and limitations: Tumoral mutation counts were tracked by counts of expanded intratumoral alpha and beta TCRs.

Unique molecular identifiers tagged every individual TCR cDNA molecule. TCRdb passed the 5' RACE reads through MiXCR, listing each CDR3 protein once. The sample consists of around 2,800 distinct CDR3 sequences, about 6% of them appearing once. In its sample, this clonotype is medium-sized (0.01 to 0.1%). No antigen is known for it. Germline CDR1 and CDR2: SQVTM and ANQGSEA. V shed 6 bases and J shed 8 bases, with 22 bases lying between them. CDR3 size: 14 residues. V gene TRBV29-1 combines with J gene TRBJ1-2; TRBD1 is a possible D gene (5 bases). The sequence came from a male donor with early-stage non-small cell lung cancer. Sequencing used lung tumor tissue, obtained at surgery. As DNA, the CDR3 is TGCAGCGTCAGAGGTACCGGGGCCCTGAAAGGCTACACCTTC. Translation gives CSVRGTGALKGYTF. The full variable domain, rest sourced from reference TRBV29-1 and TRBJ1-2, is SAVISQKPSRDICQRGTSLTIQCQVDSQVTMMFWYRQQPGQSLTLIATANQGSEATYESGFVIDKFPISRPNLTFSTLTVSNMSPEDSSIYLCSVRGTGALKGYTFGSGTRLTVV.